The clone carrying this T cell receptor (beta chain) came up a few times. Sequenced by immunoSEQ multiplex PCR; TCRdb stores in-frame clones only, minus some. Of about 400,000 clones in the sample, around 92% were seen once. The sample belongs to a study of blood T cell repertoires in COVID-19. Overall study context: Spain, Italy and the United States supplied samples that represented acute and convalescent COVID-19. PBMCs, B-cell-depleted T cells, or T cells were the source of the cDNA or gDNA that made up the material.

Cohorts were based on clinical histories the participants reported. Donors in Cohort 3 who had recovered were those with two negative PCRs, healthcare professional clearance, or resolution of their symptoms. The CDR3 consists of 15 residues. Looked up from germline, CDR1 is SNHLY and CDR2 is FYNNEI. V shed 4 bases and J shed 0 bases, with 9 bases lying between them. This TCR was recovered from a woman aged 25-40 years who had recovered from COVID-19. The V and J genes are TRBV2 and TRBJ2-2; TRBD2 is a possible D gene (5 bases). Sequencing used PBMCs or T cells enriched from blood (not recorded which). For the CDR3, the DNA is TGTGCCAGCAGTGGAGGGAACTCGAACACCGGGGAGCTGTTTTTT. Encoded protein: CASSGGNSNTGELFF. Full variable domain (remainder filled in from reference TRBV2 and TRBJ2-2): EPEVTQTPSHQVTQMGQEVILRCVPISNHLYFYWYRQILGQKVEFLVSFYNNEISEKSEIFDDQFSVERPDGSNFTLKIRSTKLEDSAMYFCASSGGNSNTGELFFGEGSRLTVL.